These 7 T cell receptor beta chains came from one sample sequenced in a study of cytotoxic CD8 clonotypes in ibrutinib-treated CLL. Only in-frame clones appear in the TCRdb table, and some are missing; sequencing was by immunoSEQ multiplex PCR. The table records 35,000 to 45,000 clones, 65% to 75% of them present only once. The source material was PBMCs, sampled at disease progression, from a patient treated with ibrutinib. These receptors came from a human donor with chronic lymphocytic leukemia.

The rearrangement links TRBV6-5 to TRBJ2-5; unclear D gene. Trimming stripped 10 bases from V and 3 bases from J, with 15 bases between. CDR1 and CDR2 (germline): MNHEY, SVGAGI. This CDR3 is 13 amino acids long. CDR3 region: CATQPPGEETQYF. The CDR3, as DNA: TGTGCCACCCAGCCCCCTGGAGAAGAGACCCAGTACTTC.

This chain joins TRBV18 and TRBJ2-7; 8 bases line up with TRBD1. The J segment lost 3 bases and the V segment lost 3 bases, leaving 4 bases of the junction unmatched. The CDR3 is 14 amino acids. The germline V gene has CDR1 KGHSH and CDR2 LQKENI. The DNA for the CDR3 is TGTGCCAGCTCACCCCGTGGACAGGGCTACGAGCAGTACTTC. This translates into CASSPRGQGYEQYF.

This rearrangement joins TRBV15 to TRBJ2-2; D uncertain. In germline, CDR1 is LNHNV, CDR2 YYDKDF (reference sequence). V lost 5 bases to trimming and J lost 5 bases, with 9 bases between them. The CDR3 runs 13 residues. CDR3 amino acids: CATSRRTTGELFF. DNA of the CDR3: TGTGCCACCAGCCGAAGAACAACCGGGGAGCTGTTTTTT.

The chain links TRBV9 to TRBJ2-1; the D gene is possibly TRBD1 (6 bases). Trimming removed 4 bases from V and 2 bases from J, with 13 bases in between. The CDR3 totals 15 residues. The germline CDR1 and CDR2 sequences are SGDLS and YYNGEE. The chain's CDR3 is CASSPATGAYNEQFF. DNA of the CDR3: TGTGCCAGCAGCCCCGCGACAGGCGCCTACAATGAGCAGTTCTTC.

The genes are TRBV7-9 and TRBJ2-2; no clear D. V gave up 4 bases and J gave up 2 bases, with 8 bases separating them. The CDR3 loop spans 14 amino acids. Germline loops: CDR1 SEHNR, CDR2 FQNEAQ (reference sequence). CDR3 DNA: TGTGCCAGCAGCTCCCAATCTAACACCGGGGAGCTGTTTTTT. Translation gives CASSSQSNTGELFF.

The chain is built from TRBV27 and TRBJ2-7; D assignment may be TRBD1 or TRBD2 (6 bases each). CDR3 size: 14 residues. V was trimmed by 3 bases and J by 1 base, leaving 10 bases between them. Germline values: CDR1 MNHEY, CDR2 SMNVEV (reference sequence). CDR3 in DNA: TGTGCCAGCAGTTTTAGGGGGGATTCCTACGAGCAGTACTTC. It specifies CASSFRGDSYEQYF.

The chain links TRBV2 to TRBJ1-2; D remains ambiguous. Germline values: CDR1 SNHLY, CDR2 FYNNEI. The CDR3 contains 14 residues. Deletions cut 6 bases from V and 4 bases from J, with 15 bases between. CDR3 DNA sequence: TGTGCCAGCAGAGGCGGACCTCCCCTCTATGGCTACACCTTC. Its translation is CASRGGPPLYGYTF.